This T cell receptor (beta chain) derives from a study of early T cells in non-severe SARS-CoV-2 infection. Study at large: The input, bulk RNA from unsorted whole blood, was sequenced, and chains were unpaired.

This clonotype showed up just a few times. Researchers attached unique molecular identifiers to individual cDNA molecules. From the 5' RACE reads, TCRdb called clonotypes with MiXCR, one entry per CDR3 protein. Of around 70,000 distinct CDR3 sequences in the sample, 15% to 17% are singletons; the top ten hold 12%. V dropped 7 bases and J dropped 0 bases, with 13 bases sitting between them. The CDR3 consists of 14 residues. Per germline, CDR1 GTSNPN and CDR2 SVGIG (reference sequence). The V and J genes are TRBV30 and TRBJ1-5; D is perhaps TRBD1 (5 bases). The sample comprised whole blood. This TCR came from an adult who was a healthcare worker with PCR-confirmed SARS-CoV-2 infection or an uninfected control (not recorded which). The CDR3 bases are TGTGCCTTTTCCCGGGGGATTAGCAATCAGCCCCAGCATTTT. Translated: CAFSRGISNQPQHF.